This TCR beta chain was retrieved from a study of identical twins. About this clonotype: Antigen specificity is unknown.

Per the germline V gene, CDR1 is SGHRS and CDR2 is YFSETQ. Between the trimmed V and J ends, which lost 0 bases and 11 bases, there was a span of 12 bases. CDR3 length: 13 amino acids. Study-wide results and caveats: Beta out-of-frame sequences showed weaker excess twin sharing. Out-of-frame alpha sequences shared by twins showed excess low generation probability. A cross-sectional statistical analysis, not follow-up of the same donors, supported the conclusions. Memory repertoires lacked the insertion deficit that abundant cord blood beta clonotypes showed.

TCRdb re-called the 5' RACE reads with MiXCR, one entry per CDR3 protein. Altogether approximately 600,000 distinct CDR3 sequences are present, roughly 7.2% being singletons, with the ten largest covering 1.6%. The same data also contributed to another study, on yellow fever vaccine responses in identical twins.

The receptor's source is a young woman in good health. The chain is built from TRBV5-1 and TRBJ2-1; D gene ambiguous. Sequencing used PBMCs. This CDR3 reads CASSLAGRSKQFF. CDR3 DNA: TGCGCCAGCAGCTTGGCCGGTCGAAGCAAGCAGTTCTTC. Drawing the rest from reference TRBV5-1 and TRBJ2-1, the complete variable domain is KAGVTQTPRYLIKTRGQQVTLSCSPISGHRSVSWYQQTPGQGLQFLFEYFSETQRNKGNFPGRFSGRQFSNSRSEMNVSTLELGDSALYLCASSLAGRSKQFFGPGTRLTVL.